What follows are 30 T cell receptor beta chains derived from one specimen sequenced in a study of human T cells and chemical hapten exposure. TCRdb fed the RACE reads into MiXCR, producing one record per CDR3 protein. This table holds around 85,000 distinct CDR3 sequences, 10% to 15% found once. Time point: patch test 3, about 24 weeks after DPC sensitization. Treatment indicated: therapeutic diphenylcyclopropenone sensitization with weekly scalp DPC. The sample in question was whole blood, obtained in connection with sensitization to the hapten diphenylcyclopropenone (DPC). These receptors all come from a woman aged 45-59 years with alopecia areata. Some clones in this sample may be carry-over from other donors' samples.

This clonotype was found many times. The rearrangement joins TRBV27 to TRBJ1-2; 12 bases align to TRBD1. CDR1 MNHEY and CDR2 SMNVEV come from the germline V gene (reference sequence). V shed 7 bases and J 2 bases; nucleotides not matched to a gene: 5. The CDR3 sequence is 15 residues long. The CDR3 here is CASTTGTGGNYGYTF. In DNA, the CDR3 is TGTGCCAGCACTACTGGGACAGGGGGCAACTATGGCTACACCTTC.

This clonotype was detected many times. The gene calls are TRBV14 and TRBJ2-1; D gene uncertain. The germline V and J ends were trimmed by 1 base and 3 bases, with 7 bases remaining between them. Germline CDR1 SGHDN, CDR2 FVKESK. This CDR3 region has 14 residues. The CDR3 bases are TGTGCCAGCAGCCAAGTCCAGTTCTACAATGAGCAGTTCTTC. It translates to CASSQVQFYNEQFF.

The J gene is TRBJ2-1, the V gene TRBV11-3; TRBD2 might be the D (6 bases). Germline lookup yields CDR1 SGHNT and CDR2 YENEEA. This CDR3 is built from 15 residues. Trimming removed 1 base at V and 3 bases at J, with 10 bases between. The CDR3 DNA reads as TGTGCCAGCAGCTTAGCTAGCGAGAACTACAATGAGCAGTTCTTC. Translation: CASSLASENYNEQFF.

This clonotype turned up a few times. The CDR3 bases are TGCAGCGTTGCCGGACAGGGCACTGAAGCTTTCTTT. It translates to CSVAGQGTEAFF. The chain couples TRBV29-1 to TRBJ1-1, with 8 nucleotides matching TRBD1. Trimming cost V 4 bases and J 4 bases; bases outside gene matches: 2. CDR3 length equals 12 residues. Per the germline V gene, CDR1 is SQVTM and CDR2 is ANQGSEA.

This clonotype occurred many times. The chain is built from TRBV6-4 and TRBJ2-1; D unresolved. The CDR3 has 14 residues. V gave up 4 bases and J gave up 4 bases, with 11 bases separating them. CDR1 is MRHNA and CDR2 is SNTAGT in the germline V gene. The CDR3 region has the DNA TGTGCCAGCAGTGCTGGGGTGGGATACAATGAGCAGTTCTTC. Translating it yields CASSAGVGYNEQFF.

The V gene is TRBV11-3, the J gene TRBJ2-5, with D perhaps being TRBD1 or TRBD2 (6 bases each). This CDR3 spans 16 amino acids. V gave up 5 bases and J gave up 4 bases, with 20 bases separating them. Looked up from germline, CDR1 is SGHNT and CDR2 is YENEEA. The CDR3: CASSLRGGGGGETQYF. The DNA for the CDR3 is TGTGCCAGCAGCCTACGAGGGGGAGGAGGAGGAGAGACCCAGTACTTC.

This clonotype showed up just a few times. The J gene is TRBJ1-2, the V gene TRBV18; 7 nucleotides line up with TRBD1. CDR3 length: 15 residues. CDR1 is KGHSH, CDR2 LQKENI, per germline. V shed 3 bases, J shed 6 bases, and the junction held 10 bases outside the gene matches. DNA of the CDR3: TGTGCCAGCTCACCCCAAACGACAGGGTCGGATGGCTACACCTTC. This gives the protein CASSPQTTGSDGYTF. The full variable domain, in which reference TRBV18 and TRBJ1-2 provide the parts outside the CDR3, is NAGVMQNPRHLVRRRGQEARLRCSPMKGHSHVYWYRQLPEEGLKFMVYLQKENIIDESGMPKERFSAEFPKEGPSILRIQQVVRGDSAAYFCASSPQTTGSDGYTFGSGTRLTVV.

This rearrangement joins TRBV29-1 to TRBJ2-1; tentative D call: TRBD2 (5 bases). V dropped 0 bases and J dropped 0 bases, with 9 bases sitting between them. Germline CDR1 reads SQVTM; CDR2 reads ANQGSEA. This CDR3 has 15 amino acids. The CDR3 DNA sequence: TGCAGCGTTGAAGATCTGGGGAGCTCCTACAATGAGCAGTTCTTC. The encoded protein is CSVEDLGSSYNEQFF.

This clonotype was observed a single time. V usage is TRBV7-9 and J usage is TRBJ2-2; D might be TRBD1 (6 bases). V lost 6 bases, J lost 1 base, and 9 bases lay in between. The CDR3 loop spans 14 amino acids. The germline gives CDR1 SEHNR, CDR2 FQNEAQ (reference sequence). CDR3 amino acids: CASSPRGNTGELFF. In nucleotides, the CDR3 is TGTGCCAGCAGTCCCAGGGGGAACACCGGGGAGCTGTTTTTT.

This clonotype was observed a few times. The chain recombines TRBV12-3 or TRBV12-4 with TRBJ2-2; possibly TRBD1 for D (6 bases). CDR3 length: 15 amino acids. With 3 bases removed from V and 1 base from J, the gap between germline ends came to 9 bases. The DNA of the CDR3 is TGTGCCAGCAGTTTCGTGACAGGGAACACCGGGGAGCTGTTTTTT. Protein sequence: CASSFVTGNTGELFF.

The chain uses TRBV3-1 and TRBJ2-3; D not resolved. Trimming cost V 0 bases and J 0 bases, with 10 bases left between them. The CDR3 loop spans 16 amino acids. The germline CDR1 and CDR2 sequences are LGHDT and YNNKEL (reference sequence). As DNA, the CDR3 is TGTGCCAGCAGCCAAGATCCGAGCGCCAGCACAGATACGCAGTATTTT. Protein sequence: CASSQDPSASTDTQYF.

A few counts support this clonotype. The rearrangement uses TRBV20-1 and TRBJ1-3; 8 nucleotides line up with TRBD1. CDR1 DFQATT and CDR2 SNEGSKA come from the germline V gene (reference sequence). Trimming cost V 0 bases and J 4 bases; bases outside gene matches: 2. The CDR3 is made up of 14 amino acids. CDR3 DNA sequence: TGCAGTGCTAGAGATAGGACAGGGGGAAACACCATATATTTT. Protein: CSARDRTGGNTIYF.

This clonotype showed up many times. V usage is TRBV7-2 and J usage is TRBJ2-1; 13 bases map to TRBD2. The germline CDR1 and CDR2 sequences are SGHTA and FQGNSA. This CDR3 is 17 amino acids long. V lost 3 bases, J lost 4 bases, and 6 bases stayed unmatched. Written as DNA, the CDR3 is TGTGCCAGCAGCTTTACATCGGGACTAGCGGGATACAATGAGCAGTTCTTC. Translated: CASSFTSGLAGYNEQFF.

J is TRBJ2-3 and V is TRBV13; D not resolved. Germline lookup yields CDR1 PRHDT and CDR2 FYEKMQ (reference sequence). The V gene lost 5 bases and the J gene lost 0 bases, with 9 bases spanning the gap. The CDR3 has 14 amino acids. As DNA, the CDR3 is TGTGCCAGCAGCGAGACCTCTAGCACAGATACGCAGTATTTT. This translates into CASSETSSTDTQYF.

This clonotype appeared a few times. The CDR3 region is CSVQDSLFKAFF. DNA for the CDR3: TGCAGCGTGCAAGACAGTCTCTTCAAAGCTTTCTTT. This rearrangement joins TRBV29-1 to TRBJ1-1, with D tentatively TRBD1 (5 bases). Per germline, CDR1 SQVTM and CDR2 ANQGSEA. The germline V and J ends were trimmed by 6 bases and 9 bases, with 17 bases remaining between them. CDR3 length equals 12 residues.

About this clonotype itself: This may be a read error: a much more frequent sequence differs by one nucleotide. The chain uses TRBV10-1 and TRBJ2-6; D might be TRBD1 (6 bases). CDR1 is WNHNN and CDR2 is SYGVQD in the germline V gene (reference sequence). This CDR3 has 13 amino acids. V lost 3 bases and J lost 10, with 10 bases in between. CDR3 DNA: TGCGCCAGCAGTGATGCCGGGACAAACGTCCTGACTTTC. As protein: CASSDAGTNVLTF.

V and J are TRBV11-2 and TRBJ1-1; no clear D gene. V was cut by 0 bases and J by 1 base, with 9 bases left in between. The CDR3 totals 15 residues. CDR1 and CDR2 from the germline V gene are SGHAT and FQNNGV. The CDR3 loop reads CASSLDPNKNTEAFF. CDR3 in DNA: TGTGCCAGCAGCTTAGATCCCAACAAGAACACTGAAGCTTTCTTT. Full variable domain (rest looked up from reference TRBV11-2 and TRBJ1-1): EAGVAQSPRYKIIEKRQSVAFWCNPISGHATLYWYQQILGQGPKLLIQFQNNGVVDDSQLPKDRFSAERLKGVDSTLKIQPAKLEDSAVYLCASSLDPNKNTEAFFGQGTRLTVV.

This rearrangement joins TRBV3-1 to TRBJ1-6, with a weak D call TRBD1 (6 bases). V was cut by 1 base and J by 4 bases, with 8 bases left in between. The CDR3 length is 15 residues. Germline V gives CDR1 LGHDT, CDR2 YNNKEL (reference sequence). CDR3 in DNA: TGTGCCAGCAGCCAAGGAAGGGGGTATAATTCACCCCTCCACTTT. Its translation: CASSQGRGYNSPLHF.

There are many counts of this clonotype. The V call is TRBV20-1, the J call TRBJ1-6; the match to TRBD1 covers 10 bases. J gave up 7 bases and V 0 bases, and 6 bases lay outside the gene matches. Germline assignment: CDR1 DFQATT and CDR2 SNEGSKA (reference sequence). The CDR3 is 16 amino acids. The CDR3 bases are TGCAGTGCTAGAGATCCCGGGACAGGGGCGAATTCACCCCTCCACTTT. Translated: CSARDPGTGANSPLHF.

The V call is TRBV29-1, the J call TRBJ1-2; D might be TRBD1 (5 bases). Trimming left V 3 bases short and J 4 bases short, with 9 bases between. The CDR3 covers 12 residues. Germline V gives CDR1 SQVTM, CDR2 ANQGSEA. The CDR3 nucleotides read TGCAGCGTTGATAAGGACATCTATGGCTACACCTTC. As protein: CSVDKDIYGYTF.

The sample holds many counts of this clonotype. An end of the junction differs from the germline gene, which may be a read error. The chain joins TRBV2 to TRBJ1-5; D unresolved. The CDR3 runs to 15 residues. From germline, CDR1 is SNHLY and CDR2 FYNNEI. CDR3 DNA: TGTGCCAGCAGCGAAGCCCGGGATACCAATCAGCCCCAGCATTTT. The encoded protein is CASSEARDTNQPQHF.

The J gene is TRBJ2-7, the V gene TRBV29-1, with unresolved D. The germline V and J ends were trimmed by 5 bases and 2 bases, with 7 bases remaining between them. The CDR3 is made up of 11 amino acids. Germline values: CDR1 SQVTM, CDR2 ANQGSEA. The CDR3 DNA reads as TGCAGCGTTCTAAATACCTACGAGCAGTACTTC. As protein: CSVLNTYEQYF.

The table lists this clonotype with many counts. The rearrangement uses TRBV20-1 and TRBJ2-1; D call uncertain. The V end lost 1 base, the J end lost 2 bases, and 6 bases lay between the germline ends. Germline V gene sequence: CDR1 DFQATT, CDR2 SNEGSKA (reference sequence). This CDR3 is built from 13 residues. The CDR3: CSARGSAYNEQFF. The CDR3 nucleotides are TGCAGTGCTAGAGGCTCCGCCTACAATGAGCAGTTCTTC.

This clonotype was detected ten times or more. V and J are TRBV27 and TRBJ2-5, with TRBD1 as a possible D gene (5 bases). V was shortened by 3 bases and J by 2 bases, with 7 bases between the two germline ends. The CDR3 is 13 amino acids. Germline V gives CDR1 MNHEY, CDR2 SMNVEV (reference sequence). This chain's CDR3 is CASSFRAQETQYF. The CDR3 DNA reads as TGTGCCAGCAGTTTCAGGGCACAAGAGACCCAGTACTTC.

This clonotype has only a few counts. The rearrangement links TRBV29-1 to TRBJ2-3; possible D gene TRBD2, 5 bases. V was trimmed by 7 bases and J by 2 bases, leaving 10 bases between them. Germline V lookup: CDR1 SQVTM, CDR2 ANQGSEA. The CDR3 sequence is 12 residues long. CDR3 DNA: TGCAGCGCTGGCCGGGACACAGATACGCAGTATTTT. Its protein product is CSAGRDTDTQYF.

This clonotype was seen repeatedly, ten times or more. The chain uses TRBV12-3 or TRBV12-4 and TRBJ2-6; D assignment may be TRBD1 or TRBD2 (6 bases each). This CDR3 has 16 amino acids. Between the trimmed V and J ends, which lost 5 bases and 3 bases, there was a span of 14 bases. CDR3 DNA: TGTGCCAGCAGTCGCTTAGGGGGGCGTGGGGCCAACGTCCTGACTTTC. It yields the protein CASSRLGGRGANVLTF.

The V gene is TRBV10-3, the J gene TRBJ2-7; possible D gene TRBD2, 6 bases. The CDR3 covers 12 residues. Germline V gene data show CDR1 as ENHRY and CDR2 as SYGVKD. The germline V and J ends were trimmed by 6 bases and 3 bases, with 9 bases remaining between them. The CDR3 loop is CAIRGLHYEQYF. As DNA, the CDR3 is TGTGCCATCAGGGGACTTCACTACGAGCAGTACTTC.

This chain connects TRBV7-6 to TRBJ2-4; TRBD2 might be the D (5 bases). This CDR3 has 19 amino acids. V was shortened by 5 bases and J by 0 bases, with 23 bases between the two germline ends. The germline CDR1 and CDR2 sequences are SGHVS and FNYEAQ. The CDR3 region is CASSPGRVKAALAKNIQYF. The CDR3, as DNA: TGTGCCAGCAGCCCCGGGCGGGTGAAGGCAGCTCTAGCCAAAAACATTCAGTACTTC. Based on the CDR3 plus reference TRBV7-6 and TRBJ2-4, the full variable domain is GAGVSQSPRYKVTKRGQDVALRCDPISGHVSLYWYRQALGQGPEFLTYFNYEAQQDKSGLPNDRFSAERPEGSISTLTIQRTEQRDSAMYRCASSPGRVKAALAKNIQYFGAGTRLSVL.

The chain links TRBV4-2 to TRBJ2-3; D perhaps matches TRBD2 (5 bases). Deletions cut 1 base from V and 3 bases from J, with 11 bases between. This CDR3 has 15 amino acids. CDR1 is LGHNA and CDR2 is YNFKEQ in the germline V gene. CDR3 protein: CASSQVGDGTDTQYF. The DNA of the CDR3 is TGTGCCAGCAGCCAAGTGGGAGACGGGACAGATACGCAGTATTTT.

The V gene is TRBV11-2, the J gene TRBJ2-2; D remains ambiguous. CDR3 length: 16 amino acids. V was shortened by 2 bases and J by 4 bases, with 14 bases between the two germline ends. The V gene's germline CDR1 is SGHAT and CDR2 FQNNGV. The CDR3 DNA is TGTGCCAGCAGCTTACGACGGAATTGGGTCACCGGGGAGCTGTTTTTT. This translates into CASSLRRNWVTGELFF.